This TCR beta chain was observed in a study of T-cell reconstitution after alpha-beta-depleted transplantation in children. This sample's TCRbeta library carried unique molecular identifier barcodes. TCRdb reprocessed the PCR reads via MiXCR and lists one record per CDR3 protein. The table includes some 340,000 distinct CDR3 sequences, over 9% detected once. This clonotype was seen a few times. V lost 3 bases, J lost 2 bases, and 8 bases stayed unmatched. Looked up from germline, CDR1 is KGHDR and CDR2 is SFDVKD. CDR3 length: 16 residues. The sequence was collected from a human donor who donated a stem cell graft to a child with acute lymphoblastic leukemia. The chain joins TRBV24-1 to TRBJ2-5, with TRBD1 identical over 7 bases. The sequenced sample was PBMCs from the stem cell graft donor, obtained from the stem cell graft. The CDR3 coding sequence is TGTGCCACCAGTGATCCAAACAGGGGTGGACAAGAGACCCAGTACTTC. It translates to CATSDPNRGGQETQYF.